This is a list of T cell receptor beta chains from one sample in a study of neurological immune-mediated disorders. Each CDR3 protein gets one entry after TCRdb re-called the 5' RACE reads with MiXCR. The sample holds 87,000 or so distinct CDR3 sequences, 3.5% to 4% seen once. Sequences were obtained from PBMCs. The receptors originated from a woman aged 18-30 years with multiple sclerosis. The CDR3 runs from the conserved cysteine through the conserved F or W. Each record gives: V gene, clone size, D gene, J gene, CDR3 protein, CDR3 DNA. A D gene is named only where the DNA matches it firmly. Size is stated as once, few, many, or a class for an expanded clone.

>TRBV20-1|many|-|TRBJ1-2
CSARDLGRNYGYTF
TGCAGTGCTAGAGATCTGGGACGGAACTATGGCTACACCTTC
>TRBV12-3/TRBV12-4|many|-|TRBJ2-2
CASSFTTEILNTGELFF
TGTGCCAGCAGTTTTACGACGGAGATATTGAACACCGGGGAGCTGTTTTTT
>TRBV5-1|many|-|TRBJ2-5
CASSGTLSTQYF
TGCGCCAGCTCCGGGACACTCTCCACCCAGTACTTC
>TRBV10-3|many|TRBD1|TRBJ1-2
CAISESKTGKDYGYTF
TGTGCCATCAGTGAGTCAAAGACAGGGAAGGACTATGGCTACACCTTC
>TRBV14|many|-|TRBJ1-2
CASSRELGQDPIYGYTF
TGTGCCAGCAGCCGAGAATTGGGACAAGATCCCATCTATGGCTACACCTTC
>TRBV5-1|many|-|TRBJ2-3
CASSQLGESTDTQYF
TGCGCCAGCAGCCAACTCGGGGAAAGCACAGATACGCAGTATTTT
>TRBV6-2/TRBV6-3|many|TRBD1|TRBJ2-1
CASSYYIGTGYNEQFF
TGTGCCAGCAGTTACTATATTGGGACAGGGTACAATGAGCAGTTCTTC
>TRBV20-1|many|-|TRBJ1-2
CSARGGVGGGYTF
TGCAGTGCTAGAGGGGGGGTCGGCGGTGGCTACACCTTC
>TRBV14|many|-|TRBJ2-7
CASSQRGGGVPYEQYF
TGTGCCAGCAGCCAAAGAGGAGGGGGAGTGCCCTACGAGCAGTACTTC
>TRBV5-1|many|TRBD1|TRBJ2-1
CASSYGTGYNEQFF
TGCGCCAGCAGCTACGGGACAGGTTACAATGAGCAGTTCTTC
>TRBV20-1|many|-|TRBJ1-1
CTLRRGSEDTEAFF
TGCACCCTTAGAAGAGGGTCGGAGGACACTGAAGCTTTCTTT
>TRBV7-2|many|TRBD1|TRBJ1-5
CASSLTGIRDQPQHF
TGTGCCAGCAGCCTGACAGGGATCCGCGATCAGCCCCAGCATTTT
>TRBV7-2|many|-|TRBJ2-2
CASSLGVGTGELFF
TGTGCCAGCAGCTTAGGGGTTGGCACCGGGGAGCTGTTTTTT
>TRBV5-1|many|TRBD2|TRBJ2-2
CASSTGAGGANTGELFF
TGCGCCAGCAGCACCGGAGCGGGGGGGGCGAACACCGGGGAGCTGTTTTTT
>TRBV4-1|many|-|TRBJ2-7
CASRQVGGPYEQYF
TGCGCCAGCAGACAGGTAGGGGGACCCTACGAGCAGTACTTC
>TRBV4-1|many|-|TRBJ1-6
CASSQINIVLGAGNSPLHF
TGCGCCAGCAGCCAAATCAATATCGTCCTGGGCGCTGGTAATTCACCCCTCCACTTT
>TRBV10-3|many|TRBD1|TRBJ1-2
CAISATTRQGGWGYTF
TGTGCCATCAGTGCGACAACCCGACAGGGAGGATGGGGCTACACCTTC
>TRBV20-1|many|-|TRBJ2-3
CSASWGRVKPDTQYF
TGCAGTGCTAGTTGGGGCAGAGTAAAACCAGATACGCAGTATTTT
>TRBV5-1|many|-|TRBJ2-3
CASSSSGAKDTQYF
TGCGCCAGCAGCTCGTCGGGAGCCAAAGATACGCAGTATTTT
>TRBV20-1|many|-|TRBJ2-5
CSARLVSGLETQYF
TGCAGTGCTAGGCTTGTGTCGGGTCTCGAGACCCAGTACTTC
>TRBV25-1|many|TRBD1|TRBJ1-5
CASSRQGSQPQHF
TGTGCCAGCAGCCGACAGGGTAGCCAGCCCCAGCATTTT
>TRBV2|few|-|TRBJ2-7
CASSERAVHEQYF
TGTGCCAGCAGTGAGAGGGCAGTCCACGAGCAGTACTTC
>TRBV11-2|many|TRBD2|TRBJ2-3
CASSHPLAGATDTQYF
TGTGCCAGCAGCCACCCTCTAGCGGGAGCTACAGATACGCAGTATTTT
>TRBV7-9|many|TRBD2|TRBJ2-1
CASSPSGKMVNEQFF
TGTGCCAGCAGCCCTAGCGGGAAGATGGTGAATGAGCAGTTCTTC
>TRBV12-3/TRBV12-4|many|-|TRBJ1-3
CASSLTGGNTIYF
TGTGCCAGCAGTTTAACAGGGGGAAACACCATATATTTT
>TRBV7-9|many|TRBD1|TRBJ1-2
CASSHQVEGALYTF
TGTGCCAGCAGCCACCAAGTGGAGGGGGCCCTCTACACCTTC
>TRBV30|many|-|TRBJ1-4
CAWAGTNEKLFF
TGTGCCTGGGCAGGGACTAATGAAAAACTGTTTTTT
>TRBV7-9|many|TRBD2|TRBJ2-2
CASSPSGEELFF
TGTGCCAGCAGCCCTAGCGGAGAGGAGCTGTTTTTT
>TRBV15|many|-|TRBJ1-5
CATSRPLQPQHF
TGTGCCACCAGCAGACCTCTCCAGCCCCAGCATTTT
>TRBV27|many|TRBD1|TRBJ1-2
CASSLSGQVDYGYTF
TGTGCCAGCAGTTTATCGGGACAGGTGGACTATGGCTACACCTTC
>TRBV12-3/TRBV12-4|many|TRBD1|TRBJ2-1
CASSPGTGGLNEQFF
TGTGCCAGCAGCCCCGGGACAGGGGGGTTGAATGAGCAGTTCTTC